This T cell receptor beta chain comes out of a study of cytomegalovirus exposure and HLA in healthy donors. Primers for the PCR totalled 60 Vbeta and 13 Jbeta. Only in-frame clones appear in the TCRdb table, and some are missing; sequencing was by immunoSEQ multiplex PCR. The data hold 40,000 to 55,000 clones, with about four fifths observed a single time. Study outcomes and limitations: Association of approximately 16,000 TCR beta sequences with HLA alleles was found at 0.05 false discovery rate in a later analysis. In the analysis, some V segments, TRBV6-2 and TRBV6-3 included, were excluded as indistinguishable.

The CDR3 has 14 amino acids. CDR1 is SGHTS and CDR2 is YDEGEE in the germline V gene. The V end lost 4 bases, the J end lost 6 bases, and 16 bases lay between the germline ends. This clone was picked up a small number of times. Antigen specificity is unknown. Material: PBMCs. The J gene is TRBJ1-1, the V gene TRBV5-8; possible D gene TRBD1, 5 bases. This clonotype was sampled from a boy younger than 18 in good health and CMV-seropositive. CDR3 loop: CASSPPGRDPEAFF. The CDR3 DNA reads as TGTGCCAGCAGCCCCCCAGGGCGGGACCCTGAAGCTTTCTTT.